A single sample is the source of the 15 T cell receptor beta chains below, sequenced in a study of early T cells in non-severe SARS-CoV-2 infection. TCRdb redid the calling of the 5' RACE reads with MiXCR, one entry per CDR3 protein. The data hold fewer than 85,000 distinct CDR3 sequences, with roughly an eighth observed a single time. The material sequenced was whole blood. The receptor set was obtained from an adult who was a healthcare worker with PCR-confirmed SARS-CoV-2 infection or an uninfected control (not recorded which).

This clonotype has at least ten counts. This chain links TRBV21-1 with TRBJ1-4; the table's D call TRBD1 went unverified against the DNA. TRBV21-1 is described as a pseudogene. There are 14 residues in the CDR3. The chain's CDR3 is CASTAGQDNEKLFF. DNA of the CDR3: TGTGCCAGCACGGCGGGACAGGATAATGAAAAACTGTTTTTT.

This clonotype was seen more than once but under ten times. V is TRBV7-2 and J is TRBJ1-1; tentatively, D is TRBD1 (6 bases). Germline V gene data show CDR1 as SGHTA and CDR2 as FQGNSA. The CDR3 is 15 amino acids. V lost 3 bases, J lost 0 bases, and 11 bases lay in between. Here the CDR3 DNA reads TGTGCCAGCAGCTTTCAGGGGAGAATGAACACTGAAGCTTTCTTT. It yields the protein CASSFQGRMNTEAFF.

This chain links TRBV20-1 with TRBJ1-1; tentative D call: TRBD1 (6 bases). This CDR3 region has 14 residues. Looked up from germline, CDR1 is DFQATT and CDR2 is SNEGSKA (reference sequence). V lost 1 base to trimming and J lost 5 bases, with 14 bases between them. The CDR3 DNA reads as TGCAGTGCTAGAGTCGGCGGGGGCGATACTGAAGCTTTCTTT. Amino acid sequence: CSARVGGGDTEAFF.

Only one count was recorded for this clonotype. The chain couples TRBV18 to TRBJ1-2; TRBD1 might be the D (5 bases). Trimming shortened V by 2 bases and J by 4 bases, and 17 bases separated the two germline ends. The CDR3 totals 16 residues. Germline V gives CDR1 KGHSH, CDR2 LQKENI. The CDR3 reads CASSPSTGTNLYGYTF. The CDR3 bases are TGTGCCAGCTCACCATCGACCGGGACCAACCTCTATGGCTACACCTTC.

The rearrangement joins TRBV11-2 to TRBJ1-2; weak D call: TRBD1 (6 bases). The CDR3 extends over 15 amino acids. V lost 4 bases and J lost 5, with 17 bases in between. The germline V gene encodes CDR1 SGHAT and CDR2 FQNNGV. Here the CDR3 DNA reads TGTGCCAGCAGCTCCAGTCGGACAGTGCCTTATGGCTACACCTTC. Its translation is CASSSSRTVPYGYTF.

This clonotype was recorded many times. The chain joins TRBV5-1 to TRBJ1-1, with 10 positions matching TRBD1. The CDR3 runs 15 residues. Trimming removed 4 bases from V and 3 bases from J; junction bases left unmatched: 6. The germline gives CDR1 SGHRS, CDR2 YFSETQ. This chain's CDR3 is CASSGGQGKDTEAFF. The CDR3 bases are TGCGCCAGCAGCGGGGGACAGGGGAAGGACACTGAAGCTTTCTTT. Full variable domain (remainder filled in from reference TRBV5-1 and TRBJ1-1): KAGVTQTPRYLIKTRGQQVTLSCSPISGHRSVSWYQQTPGQGLQFLFEYFSETQRNKGNFPGRFSGRQFSNSRSEMNVSTLELGDSALYLCASSGGQGKDTEAFFGQGTRLTVV.

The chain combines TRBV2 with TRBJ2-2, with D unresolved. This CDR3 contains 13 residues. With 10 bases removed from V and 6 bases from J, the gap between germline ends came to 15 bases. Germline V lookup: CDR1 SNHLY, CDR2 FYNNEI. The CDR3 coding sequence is TGTGCCATTGTCGGAGTTCTTCCCGGGGAGCTGTTTTTT. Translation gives CAIVGVLPGELFF.

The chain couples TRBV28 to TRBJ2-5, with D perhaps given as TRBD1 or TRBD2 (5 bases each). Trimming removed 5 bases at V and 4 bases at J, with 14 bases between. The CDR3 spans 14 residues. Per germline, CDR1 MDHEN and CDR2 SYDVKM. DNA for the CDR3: TGTGCCAGCAGTCCTCCTTTCGGGGCAGAGACCCAGTACTTC. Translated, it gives CASSPPFGAETQYF.

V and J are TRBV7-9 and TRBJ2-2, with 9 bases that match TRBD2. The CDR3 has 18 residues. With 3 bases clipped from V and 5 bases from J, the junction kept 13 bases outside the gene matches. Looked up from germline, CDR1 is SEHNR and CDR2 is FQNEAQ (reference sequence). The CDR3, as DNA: TGTGCCAGCAGCTTCTTTCCGGGACTAGCCATGTTTACCGGGGAGCTGTTTTTT. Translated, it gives CASSFFPGLAMFTGELFF. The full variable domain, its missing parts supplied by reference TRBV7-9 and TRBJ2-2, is DTGVSQNPRHKITKRGQNVTFRCDPISEHNRLYWYRQTLGQGPEFLTYFQNEAQLEKSRLLSDRFSAERPKGSFSTLEIQRTEQGDSAMYLCASSFFPGLAMFTGELFFGEGSRLTVL.

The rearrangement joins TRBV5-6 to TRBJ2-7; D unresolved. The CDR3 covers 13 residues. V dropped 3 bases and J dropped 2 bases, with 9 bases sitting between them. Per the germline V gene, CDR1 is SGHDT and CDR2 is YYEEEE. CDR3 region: CASSYTATYEQYF. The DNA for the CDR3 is TGTGCCAGCAGCTACACCGCCACCTACGAGCAGTACTTC.

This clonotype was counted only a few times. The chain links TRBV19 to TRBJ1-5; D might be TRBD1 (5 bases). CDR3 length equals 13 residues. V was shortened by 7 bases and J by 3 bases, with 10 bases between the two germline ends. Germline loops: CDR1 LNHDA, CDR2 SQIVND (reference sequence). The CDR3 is CASTQGNNQPQHF. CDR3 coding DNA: TGTGCCAGTACCCAGGGTAACAATCAGCCCCAGCATTTT. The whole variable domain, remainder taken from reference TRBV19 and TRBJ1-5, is DGGITQSPKYLFRKEGQNVTLSCEQNLNHDAMYWYRQDPGQGLRLIYYSQIVNDFQKGDIAEGYSVSREKKESFPLTVTSAQKNPTAFYLCASTQGNNQPQHFGDGTRLSIL.

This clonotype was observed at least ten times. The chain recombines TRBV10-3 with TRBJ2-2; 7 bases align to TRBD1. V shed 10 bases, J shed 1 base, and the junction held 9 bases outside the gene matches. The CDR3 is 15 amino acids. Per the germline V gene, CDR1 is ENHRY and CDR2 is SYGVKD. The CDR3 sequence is CATKGAGGNTGELFF. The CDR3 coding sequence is TGTGCCACAAAGGGAGCAGGGGGGAACACCGGGGAGCTGTTTTTT.

CDR3 in amino acids: CASSFTGPSSYEQYF. The CDR3 DNA reads as TGTGCCAGCAGCTTCACCGGCCCTAGCTCCTACGAGCAGTACTTC. V is TRBV5-4 and J is TRBJ2-7; D is uncertain. With 2 bases removed from V and 0 bases from J, the gap between germline ends came to 12 bases. The CDR3 extends over 15 amino acids. Germline CDR1 and CDR2: SGHNT and YYREEE (reference sequence).

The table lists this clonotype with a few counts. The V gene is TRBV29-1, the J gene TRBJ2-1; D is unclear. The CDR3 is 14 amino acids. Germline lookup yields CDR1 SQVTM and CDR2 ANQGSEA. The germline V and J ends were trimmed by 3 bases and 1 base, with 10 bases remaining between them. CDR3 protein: CSVEQQISYNEQFF. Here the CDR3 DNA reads TGCAGCGTTGAGCAACAGATATCCTACAATGAGCAGTTCTTC.

CDR3 region: CASSHGTGRYGYTF. The CDR3 DNA is TGCGCCAGCAGCCACGGGACGGGAAGGTATGGCTACACCTTC. The rearrangement uses TRBV4-1 and TRBJ1-2; TRBD1 might be the D (5 bases). The CDR3 totals 14 residues. V was clipped by 3 bases and J by 5 bases, with 13 bases between them. Germline loops: CDR1 MGHRA, CDR2 YSYEKL.